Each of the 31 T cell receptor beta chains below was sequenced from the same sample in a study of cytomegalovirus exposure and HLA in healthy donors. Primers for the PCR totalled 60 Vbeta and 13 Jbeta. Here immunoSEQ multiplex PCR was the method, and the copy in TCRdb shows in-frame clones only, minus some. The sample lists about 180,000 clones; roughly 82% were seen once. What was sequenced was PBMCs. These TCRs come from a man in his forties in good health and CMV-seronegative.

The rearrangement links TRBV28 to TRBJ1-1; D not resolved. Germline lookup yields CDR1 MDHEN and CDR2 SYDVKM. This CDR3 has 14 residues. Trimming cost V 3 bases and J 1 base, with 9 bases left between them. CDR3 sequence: CASSFGGKNTEAFF. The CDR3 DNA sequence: TGTGCCAGCAGTTTCGGAGGAAAGAACACTGAAGCTTTCTTT. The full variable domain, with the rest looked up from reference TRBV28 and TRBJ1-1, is DVKVTQSSRYLVKRTGEKVFLECVQDMDHENMFWYRQDPGLGLRLIYFSYDVKMKEKGDIPEGYSVSREKKERFSLILESASTNQTSMYLCASSFGGKNTEAFFGQGTRLTVV.

The CDR3 DNA follows: TGTGCCAGCACCCCCTTCGGCTCCTACAATGAGCAGTTCTTC. This encodes CASTPFGSYNEQFF. The rearrangement links TRBV9 to TRBJ2-1; D remains unclear. Trimming removed 6 bases from V and 0 bases from J, with 10 bases in between. Per germline, CDR1 SGDLS and CDR2 YYNGEE. The CDR3 sequence is 14 residues long.

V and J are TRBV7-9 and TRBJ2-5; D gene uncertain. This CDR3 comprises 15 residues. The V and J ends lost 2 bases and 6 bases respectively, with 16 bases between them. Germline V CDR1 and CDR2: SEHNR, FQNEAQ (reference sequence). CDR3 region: CASSLRGGSPQTQYF. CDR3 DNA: TGTGCCAGCAGCTTACGTGGCGGCAGCCCGCAGACCCAGTACTTC.

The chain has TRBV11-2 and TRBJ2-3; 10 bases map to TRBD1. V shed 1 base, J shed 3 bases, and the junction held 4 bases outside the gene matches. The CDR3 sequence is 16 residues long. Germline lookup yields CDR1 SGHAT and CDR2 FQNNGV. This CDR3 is CASSLGADRGTDTQYF. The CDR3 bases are TGTGCCAGCAGCTTAGGAGCGGACAGGGGGACAGATACGCAGTATTTT. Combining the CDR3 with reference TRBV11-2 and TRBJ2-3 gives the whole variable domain EAGVAQSPRYKIIEKRQSVAFWCNPISGHATLYWYQQILGQGPKLLIQFQNNGVVDDSQLPKDRFSAERLKGVDSTLKIQPAKLEDSAVYLCASSLGADRGTDTQYFGPGTRLTVL.

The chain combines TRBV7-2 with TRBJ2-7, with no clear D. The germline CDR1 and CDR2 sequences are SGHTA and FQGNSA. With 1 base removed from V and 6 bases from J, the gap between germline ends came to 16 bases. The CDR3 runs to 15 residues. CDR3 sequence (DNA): TGTGCCAGCAGCTTAGGCCCCTTTCAGACGGGCGAGCAGTACTTC. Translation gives CASSLGPFQTGEQYF.

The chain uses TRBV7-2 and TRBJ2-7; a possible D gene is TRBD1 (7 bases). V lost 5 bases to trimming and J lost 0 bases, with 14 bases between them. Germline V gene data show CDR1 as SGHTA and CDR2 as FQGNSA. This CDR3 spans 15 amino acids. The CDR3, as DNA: TGTGCCAGCAGCCCTCAGGGGGGTAGCTCCTACGAGCAGTACTTC. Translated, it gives CASSPQGGSSYEQYF.

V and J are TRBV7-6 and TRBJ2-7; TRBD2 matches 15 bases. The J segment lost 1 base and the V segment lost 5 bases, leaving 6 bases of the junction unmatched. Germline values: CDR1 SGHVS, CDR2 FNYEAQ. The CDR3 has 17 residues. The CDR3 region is CASSAGLAGGRSYEQYF. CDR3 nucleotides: TGTGCCAGCAGCGCCGGACTAGCGGGGGGGAGGTCCTACGAGCAGTACTTC.

This chain's CDR3 is CASSVPSGGTPNTGELFF. The CDR3 bases are TGTGCCAGCAGCGTACCTAGCGGGGGGACGCCGAACACCGGGGAGCTGTTTTTT. The chain employs TRBV9 and TRBJ2-2, with 11 bases matching TRBD2. Germline V gene lookup returns CDR1 SGDLS and CDR2 YYNGEE. The CDR3 covers 18 residues. V was clipped by 1 base and J by 0 bases; unmatched bases: 5.

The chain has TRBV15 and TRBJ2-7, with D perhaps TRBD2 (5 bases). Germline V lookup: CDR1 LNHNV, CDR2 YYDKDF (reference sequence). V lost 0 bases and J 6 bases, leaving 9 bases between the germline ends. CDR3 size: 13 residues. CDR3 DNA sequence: TGTGCCACCAGCAGAGATAGCGTCGGCGAGCAGTACTTC. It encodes CATSRDSVGEQYF.

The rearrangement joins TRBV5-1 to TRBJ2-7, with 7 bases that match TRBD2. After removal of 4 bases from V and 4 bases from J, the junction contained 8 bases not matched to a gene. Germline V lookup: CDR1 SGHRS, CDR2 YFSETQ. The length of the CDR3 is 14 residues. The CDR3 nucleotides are TGCGCCAGCAGCCGCGATGGGGGGGATTACGAGCAGTACTTC. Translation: CASSRDGGDYEQYF.

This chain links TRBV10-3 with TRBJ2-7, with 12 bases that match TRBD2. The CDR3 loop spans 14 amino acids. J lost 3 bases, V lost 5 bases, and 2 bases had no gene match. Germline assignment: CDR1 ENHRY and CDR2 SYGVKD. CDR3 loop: CAISSGLAGYEQYF. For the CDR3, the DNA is TGTGCCATCAGTTCGGGACTAGCGGGCTACGAGCAGTACTTC.

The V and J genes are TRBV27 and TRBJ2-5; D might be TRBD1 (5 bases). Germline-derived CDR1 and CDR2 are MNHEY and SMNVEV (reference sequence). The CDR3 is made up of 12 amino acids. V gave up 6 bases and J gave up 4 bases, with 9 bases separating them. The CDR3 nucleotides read TGTGCCAGCAGGACAAGGGGAGAGACCCAGTACTTC. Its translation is CASRTRGETQYF.

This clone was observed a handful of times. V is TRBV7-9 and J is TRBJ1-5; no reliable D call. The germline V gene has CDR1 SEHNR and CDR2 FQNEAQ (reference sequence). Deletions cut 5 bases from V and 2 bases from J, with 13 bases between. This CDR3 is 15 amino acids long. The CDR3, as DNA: TGTGCCAGCAGCGGCCCCCAGATGGGCAATCAGCCCCAGCATTTT. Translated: CASSGPQMGNQPQHF.

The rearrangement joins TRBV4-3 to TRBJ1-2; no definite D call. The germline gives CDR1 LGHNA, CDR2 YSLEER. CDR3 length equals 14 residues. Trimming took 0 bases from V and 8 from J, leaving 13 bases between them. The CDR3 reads CASSQERVPGGYTF. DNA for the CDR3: TGCGCCAGCAGCCAAGAGAGGGTCCCTGGGGGCTACACCTTC.

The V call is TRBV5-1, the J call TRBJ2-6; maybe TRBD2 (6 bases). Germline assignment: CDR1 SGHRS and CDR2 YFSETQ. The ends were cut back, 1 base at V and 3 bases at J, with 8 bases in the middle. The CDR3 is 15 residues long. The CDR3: CASSLRGNGANVLTF. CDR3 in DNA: TGCGCCAGCAGCTTGCGGGGGAATGGGGCCAACGTCCTGACTTTC.

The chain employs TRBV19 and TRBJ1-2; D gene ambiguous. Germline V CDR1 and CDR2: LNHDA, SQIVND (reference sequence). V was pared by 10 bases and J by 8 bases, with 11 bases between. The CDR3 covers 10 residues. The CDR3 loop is CATQEGGYTF. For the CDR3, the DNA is TGTGCCACCCAGGAGGGAGGCTACACCTTC.

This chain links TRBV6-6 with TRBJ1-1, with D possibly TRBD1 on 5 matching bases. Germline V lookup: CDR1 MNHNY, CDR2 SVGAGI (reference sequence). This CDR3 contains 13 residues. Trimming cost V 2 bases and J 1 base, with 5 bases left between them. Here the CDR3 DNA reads TGTGCCAGCAGTTACCAGGGGAACACTGAAGCTTTCTTT. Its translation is CASSYQGNTEAFF.

Here the CDR3 DNA reads TGTGCCAGCAGCTTCGGGGGAAGCTCCTACAATGAGCAGTTCTTC. Translating gives CASSFGGSSYNEQFF. The chain links TRBV7-3 to TRBJ2-1; possibly TRBD2 for D (6 bases). V lost 3 bases and J lost 0, with 9 bases in between. The CDR3 runs 15 residues. Germline V CDR1 and CDR2: SGHTA, FQGTGA.

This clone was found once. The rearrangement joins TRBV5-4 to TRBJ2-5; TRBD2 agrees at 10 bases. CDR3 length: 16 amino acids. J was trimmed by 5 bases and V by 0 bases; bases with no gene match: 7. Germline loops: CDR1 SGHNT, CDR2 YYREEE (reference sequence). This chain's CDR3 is CASSLALAGVRETQYF. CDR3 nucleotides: TGTGCCAGCAGCTTGGCTCTAGCGGGAGTGAGGGAGACCCAGTACTTC.

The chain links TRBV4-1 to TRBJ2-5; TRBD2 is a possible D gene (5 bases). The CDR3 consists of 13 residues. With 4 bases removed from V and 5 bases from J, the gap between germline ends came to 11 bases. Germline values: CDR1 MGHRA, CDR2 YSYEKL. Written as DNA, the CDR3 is TGCGCCAGCAGCCCCAGGTGGAGGGAGACCCAGTACTTC. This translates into CASSPRWRETQYF.

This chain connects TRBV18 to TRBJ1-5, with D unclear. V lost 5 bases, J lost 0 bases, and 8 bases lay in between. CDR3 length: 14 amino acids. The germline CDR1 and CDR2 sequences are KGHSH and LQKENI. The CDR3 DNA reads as TGTGCCAGCTCAGGCAGAAATAGCAATCAGCCCCAGCATTTT. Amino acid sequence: CASSGRNSNQPQHF. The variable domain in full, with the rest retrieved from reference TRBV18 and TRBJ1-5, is NAGVMQNPRHLVRRRGQEARLRCSPMKGHSHVYWYRQLPEEGLKFMVYLQKENIIDESGMPKERFSAEFPKEGPSILRIQQVVRGDSAAYFCASSGRNSNQPQHFGDGTRLSIL.

CDR3 residues: CAILPGQGFGYTF. The CDR3 nucleotides read TGTGCCATCCTTCCGGGACAGGGTTTTGGCTACACCTTC. The genes are TRBV28 and TRBJ1-2; TRBD1 agrees at 9 bases. The germline CDR1 and CDR2 sequences are MDHEN and SYDVKM. The CDR3 length is 13 residues. Germline trimming cut 10 bases from V and 7 bases from J; bases unmatched to any gene: 10.

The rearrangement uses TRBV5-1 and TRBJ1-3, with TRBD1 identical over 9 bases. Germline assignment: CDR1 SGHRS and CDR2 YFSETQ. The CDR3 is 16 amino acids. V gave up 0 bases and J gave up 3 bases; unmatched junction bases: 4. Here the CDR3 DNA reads TGCGCCAGCAGCTTGGCCGGGACAGGGTATGGAAACACCATATATTTT. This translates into CASSLAGTGYGNTIYF.

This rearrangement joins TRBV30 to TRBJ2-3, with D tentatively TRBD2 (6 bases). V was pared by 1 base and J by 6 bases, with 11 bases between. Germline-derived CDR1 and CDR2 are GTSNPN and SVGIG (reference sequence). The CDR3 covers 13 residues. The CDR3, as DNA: TGTGCCTGGAGTGGACTAGGTCGCGATACGCAGTATTTT. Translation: CAWSGLGRDTQYF.

In DNA form, the CDR3 reads TGTGCCAGCAGCCCCGGGACAGAATTACGGGAACGTGGCTACACCTTC. Protein product: CASSPGTELRERGYTF. The V gene is TRBV9, the J gene TRBJ1-2, with TRBD1 identical over 7 bases. Looked up from germline, CDR1 is SGDLS and CDR2 is YYNGEE. The V and J ends lost 4 bases and 7 bases, in that order; junction bases with no gene match: 16. The CDR3 has 16 amino acids.

CDR3 DNA sequence: TGTGCCAGTACCTACAGGGCAACTGGGGACACCGGGGAGCTGTTTTTT. Its translation is CASTYRATGDTGELFF. The V and J genes are TRBV19 and TRBJ2-2, with D maybe TRBD1 (6 bases). V was trimmed by 7 bases and J by 3 bases, leaving 18 bases between them. Germline CDR1 reads LNHDA; CDR2 reads SQIVND (reference sequence). This CDR3 comprises 16 residues.

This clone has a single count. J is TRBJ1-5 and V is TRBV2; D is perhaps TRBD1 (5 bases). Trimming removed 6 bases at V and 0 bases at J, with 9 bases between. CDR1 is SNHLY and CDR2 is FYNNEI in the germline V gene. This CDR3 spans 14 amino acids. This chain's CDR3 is CASRRQISNQPQHF. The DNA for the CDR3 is TGTGCCAGCAGACGACAGATTAGCAATCAGCCCCAGCATTTT.

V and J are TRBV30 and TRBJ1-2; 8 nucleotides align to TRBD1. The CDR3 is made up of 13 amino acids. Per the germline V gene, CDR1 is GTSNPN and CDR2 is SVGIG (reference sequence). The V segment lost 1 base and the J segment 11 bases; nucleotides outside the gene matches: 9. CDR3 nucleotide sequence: TGTGCCTGGAGTGGGGGTAACAGGGGGGTGTACACCTTC. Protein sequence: CAWSGGNRGVYTF.

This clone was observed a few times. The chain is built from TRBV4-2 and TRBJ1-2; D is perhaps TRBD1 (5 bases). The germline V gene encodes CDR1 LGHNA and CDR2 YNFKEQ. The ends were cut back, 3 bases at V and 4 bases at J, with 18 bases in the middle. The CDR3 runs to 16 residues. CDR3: CASSQAYGTELYGYTF. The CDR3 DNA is TGTGCCAGCAGCCAGGCGTACGGGACTGAACTCTATGGCTACACCTTC.

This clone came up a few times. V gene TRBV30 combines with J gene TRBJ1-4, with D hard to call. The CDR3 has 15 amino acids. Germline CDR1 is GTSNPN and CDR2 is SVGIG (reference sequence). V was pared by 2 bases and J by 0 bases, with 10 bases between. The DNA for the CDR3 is TGTGCCTGGAGTCTAAAGTCCCCAACTAATGAAAAACTGTTTTTT. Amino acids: CAWSLKSPTNEKLFF.

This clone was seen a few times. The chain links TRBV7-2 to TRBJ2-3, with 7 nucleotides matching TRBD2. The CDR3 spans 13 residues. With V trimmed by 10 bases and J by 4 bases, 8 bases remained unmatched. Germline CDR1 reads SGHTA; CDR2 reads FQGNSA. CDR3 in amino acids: CAIEVGGADTQYF. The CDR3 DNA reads TGTGCCATAGAGGTGGGGGGGGCAGATACGCAGTATTTT. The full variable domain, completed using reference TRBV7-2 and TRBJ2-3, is GAGVSQSPSNKVTEKGKDVELRCDPISGHTALYWYRQSLGQGLEFLIYFQGNSAPDKSGLPSDRFSAERTGGSVSTLTIQRTQQEDSAVYLCAIEVGGADTQYFGPGTRLTVL.